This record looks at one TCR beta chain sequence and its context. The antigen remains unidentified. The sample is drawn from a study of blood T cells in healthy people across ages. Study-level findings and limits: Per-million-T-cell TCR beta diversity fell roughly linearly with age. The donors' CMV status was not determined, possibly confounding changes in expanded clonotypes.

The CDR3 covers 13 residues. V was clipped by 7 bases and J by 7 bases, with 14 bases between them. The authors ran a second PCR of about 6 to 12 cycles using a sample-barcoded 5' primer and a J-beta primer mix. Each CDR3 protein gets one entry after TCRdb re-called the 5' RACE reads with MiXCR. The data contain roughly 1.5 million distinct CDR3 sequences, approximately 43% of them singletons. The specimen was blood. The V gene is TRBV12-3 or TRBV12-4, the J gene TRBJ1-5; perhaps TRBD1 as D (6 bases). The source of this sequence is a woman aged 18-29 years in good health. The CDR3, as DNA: TGTGCCAGCACCTTGGGAGGGGGACAGCCCCAGCATTTT. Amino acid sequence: CASTLGGGQPQHF.